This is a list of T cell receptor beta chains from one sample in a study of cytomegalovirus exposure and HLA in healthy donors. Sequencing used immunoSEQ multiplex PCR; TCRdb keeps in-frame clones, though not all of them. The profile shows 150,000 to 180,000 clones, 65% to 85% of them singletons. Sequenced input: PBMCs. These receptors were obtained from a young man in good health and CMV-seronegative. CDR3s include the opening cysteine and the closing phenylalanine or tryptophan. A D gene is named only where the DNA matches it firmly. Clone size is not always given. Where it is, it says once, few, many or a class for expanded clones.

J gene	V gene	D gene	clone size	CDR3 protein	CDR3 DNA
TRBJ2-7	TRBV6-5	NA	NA	CASRKPTVNRYEQYF	TGTGCCAGCAGGAAACCGACAGTTAACCGCTACGAGCAGTACTTC
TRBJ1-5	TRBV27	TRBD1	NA	CASTPGQGNQPQHF	TGTGCCAGCACCCCCGGACAGGGAAATCAGCCCCAGCATTTT
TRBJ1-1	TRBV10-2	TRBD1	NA	CASSEGTGGSTEAFF	TGCGCCAGCAGTGAGGGGACAGGGGGATCCACTGAAGCTTTCTTT
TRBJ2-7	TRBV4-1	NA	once	CASSQGQGEQYF	TGCGCCAGCAGCCAAGGGCAGGGCGAGCAGTACTTC
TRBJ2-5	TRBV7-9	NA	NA	CASSSQQLGQETQYF	TGTGCCAGCAGCTCACAACAGCTGGGCCAAGAGACCCAGTACTTC
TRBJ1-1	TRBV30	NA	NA	CAWSVAGGLTEAFF	TGTGCCTGGAGTGTCGCTGGGGGCCTGACTGAAGCTTTCTTT
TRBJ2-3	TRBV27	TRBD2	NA	CASSPMRTSGGVIPDTQYF	TGTGCCAGCAGTCCAATGAGGACTAGCGGGGGGGTTATCCCAGATACGCAGTATTTT
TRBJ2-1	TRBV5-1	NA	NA	CASSLLSSEQFF	TGCGCCAGCAGCTTGTTATCGAGTGAGCAGTTCTTC
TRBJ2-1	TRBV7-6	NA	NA	CASSLFESLNEQFF	TGTGCCAGCAGCTTATTTGAGAGCCTCAATGAGCAGTTCTTC
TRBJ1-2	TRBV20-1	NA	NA	CSARRGYGYTF	TGCAGTGCTAGAAGGGGCTATGGCTACACCTTC
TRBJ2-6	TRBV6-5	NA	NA	CASKRGANGLTF	TGTGCCAGCAAGCGCGGGGCCAACGGCCTGACTTTC
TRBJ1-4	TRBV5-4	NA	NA	CASSKETAGNEKLFF	TGTGCCAGCAGCAAAGAGACAGCCGGCAATGAAAAACTGTTTTTT
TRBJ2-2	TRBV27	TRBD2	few	CASSFGAAGGLGTGELFF	TGTGCCAGCAGTTTCGGGGCAGCGGGGGGGCTTGGCACCGGGGAGCTGTTTTTT
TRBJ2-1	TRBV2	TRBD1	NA	CASRGQTRYNEQFF	TGTGCCAGCAGGGGACAGACACGCTACAATGAGCAGTTCTTC
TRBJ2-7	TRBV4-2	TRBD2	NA	CASSQQSGGPLYEQYF	TGTGCCAGCAGCCAACAAAGCGGGGGACCTCTCTACGAGCAGTACTTC
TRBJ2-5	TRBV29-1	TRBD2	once	CSVKPGGAVETQYF	TGCAGCGTTAAGCCCGGGGGGGCAGTAGAGACCCAGTACTTC
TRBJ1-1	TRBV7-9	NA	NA	CASSLAANTEAFF	TGTGCCAGCAGCTTGGCGGCTAACACTGAAGCTTTCTTT
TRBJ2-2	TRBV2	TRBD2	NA	CASSSGVNTGELFF	TGTGCCAGCAGTAGCGGGGTGAACACCGGGGAGCTGTTTTTT
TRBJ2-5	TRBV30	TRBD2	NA	CAWNVRGGAETQYF	TGTGCCTGGAACGTACGCGGGGGGGCCGAGACCCAGTACTTC
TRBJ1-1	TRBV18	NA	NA	CASSTGTGLNTEAFF	TGTGCCAGCTCAACCGGTACAGGGCTGAACACTGAAGCTTTCTTT
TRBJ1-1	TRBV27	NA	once	CASRVHPGNTEAFF	TGTGCCAGCAGAGTTCACCCAGGGAACACTGAAGCTTTCTTT
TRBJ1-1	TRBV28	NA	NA	CASSLFQVGTEAFF	TGTGCCAGCAGTTTATTTCAGGTTGGCACTGAAGCTTTCTTT
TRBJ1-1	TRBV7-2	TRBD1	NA	CASSLGGTGPLNTEAFF	TGTGCCAGCAGCTTAGGAGGGACAGGGCCTTTGAACACTGAAGCTTTCTTT
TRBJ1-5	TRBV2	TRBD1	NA	CASSVWTGNSPQHF	TGTGCCAGCAGTGTGTGGACAGGGAACAGCCCCCAGCATTTT
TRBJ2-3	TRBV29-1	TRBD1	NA	CSAERGQGVFTDTQYF	TGCAGCGCCGAACGGGGACAGGGAGTCTTCACAGATACGCAGTATTTT
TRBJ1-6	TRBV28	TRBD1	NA	CASSYGTGVDSPLHF	TGTGCCAGCAGTTACGGGACAGGGGTAGATTCACCCCTCCACTTT
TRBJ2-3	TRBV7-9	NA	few	CASSPTGGTALNTQYF	TGTGCCAGCAGCCCCACCGGGGGAACAGCTCTAAATACGCAGTATTTT
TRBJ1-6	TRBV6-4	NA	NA	CASRRTDNSPLHF	TGTGCCAGCAGGAGGACAGATAATTCACCCCTCCACTTT
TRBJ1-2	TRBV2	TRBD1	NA	CASIGQDYGYTF	TGTGCCAGCATTGGACAGGACTATGGCTACACCTTC
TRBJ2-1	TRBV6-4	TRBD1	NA	CASSSTGGTHNEQFF	TGTGCCAGCAGTTCGACAGGGGGCACCCACAATGAGCAGTTCTTC
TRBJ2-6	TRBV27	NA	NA	CASSPGLAGANVLTF	TGTGCCAGCAGTCCCGGACTTGCGGGGGCCAACGTCCTGACTTTC
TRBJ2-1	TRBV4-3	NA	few	CASSQDPPARQAPRDNEQFF	TGCGCCAGCAGCCAAGATCCCCCCGCTCGACAGGCCCCCAGGGACAATGAGCAGTTCTTC
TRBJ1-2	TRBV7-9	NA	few	CASSLPTGLDYGYTF	TGTGCCAGCAGCTTACCGACAGGACTTGACTATGGCTACACCTTC